Presented here are 3 T cell receptor beta chains from one specimen sequenced in a study of OX40 agonist ivuxolimab in advanced cancers. Library preparation used the immunoSEQ multiplex PCR assay. TCRdb re-hosts the immuneACCESS table, in-frame sequences only. Its copies lack some clones; in the studies checked, an unresolved V gene accounts for under half of them, and the cause for the rest is not known. Within this sample are tens of thousands of clones, with approximately 91% of them counted one time only. The biggest ten clones account for approximately 0.28% of the sample. Specimen: CD4+ or CD8+ T cells sorted from blood, collected in a trial of the OX40 agonist ivuxolimab. The receptors come from an adult with an advanced solid tumor such as melanoma, head and neck, liver or kidney cancer.

The chain is built from TRBV11-1 and TRBJ2-7; TRBD1 might be the D (5 bases). Germline-derived CDR1 and CDR2 are SGHAT and FQDESV (reference sequence). V shed 5 bases and J shed 1 base, with 12 bases lying between them. The CDR3 spans 14 residues. DNA for the CDR3: TGTGCCAGCAGCCCGACAGTGGGTTCCTACGAGCAGTACTTC. It yields the protein CASSPTVGSYEQYF.

This CDR3 is CAWSRSRVTNEKLFF. The CDR3, as DNA: TGTGCCTGGAGTAGGTCGAGGGTTACGAATGAAAAACTGTTTTTT. This chain joins TRBV30 and TRBJ1-4; D unclear. The CDR3 is 15 residues long. The germline V and J ends were trimmed by 2 bases and 5 bases, with 15 bases remaining between them. Looked up from germline, CDR1 is GTSNPN and CDR2 is SVGIG (reference sequence).

The chain links TRBV6-5 to TRBJ1-3; D ambiguous. V lost 6 bases and J lost 0, with 6 bases in between. This CDR3 is 13 amino acids long. Germline CDR1 reads MNHEY; CDR2 reads SVGAGI. The CDR3 DNA is TGTGCCAGCAGACGGGTCTCTGGAAACACCATATATTTT. As protein: CASRRVSGNTIYF.